The present T cell receptor (beta chain) was sequenced within a study of OX40 agonist ivuxolimab in advanced cancers. About the research overall: Checkpoint inhibitors had been given previously to about 38% of patients.

This clone was observed a few times. Assay used: immunoSEQ multiplex PCR; TCRdb lists only in-frame clones, some missing. The sample yields 25,000 to 35,000 clones, 75% to 90% seen once. Between the trimmed V and J ends, which lost 7 bases and 0 bases, there was a span of 11 bases. This CDR3 has 13 residues. Per the germline V gene, CDR1 is SGHDT and CDR2 is YYEEEE. The sample was CD4+ or CD8+ T cells sorted from blood, taken in a trial of the OX40 agonist ivuxolimab. The V call is TRBV5-6, the J call TRBJ2-7; the D gene is possibly TRBD1 (6 bases). The sequence derives from an adult with an advanced solid tumor such as melanoma, head and neck, liver or kidney cancer. CDR3 amino acids: CASCQGSSYEQYF. The CDR3, as DNA: TGTGCCAGCTGTCAGGGGAGCTCCTACGAGCAGTACTTC.